This T cell receptor beta chain was profiled in a study of cytomegalovirus exposure and HLA in healthy donors. The donors formed part of the roughly 120-subject validation cohort, distinct from the roughly 700-subject first cohort. The data were produced by immunoSEQ multiplex PCR, yet TCRdb's version contains in-frame clones alone and is incomplete. The table lists 200,000 to 250,000 clones, roughly 85% of them singletons. This CDR3 has 15 residues. Germline V gene sequence: CDR1 MNHEY, CDR2 SMNVEV (reference sequence). J lost 8 bases, V lost 5 bases, and 8 bases had no gene match. This clone was picked up a small number of times. Its antigen remains unidentified. Overall study results and limits: The listing of 150 to 200 TCR beta chains classed them as cytomegalovirus-associated. It was found in a later analysis that first-cohort TCR clusters tended to co-occur in the 120 validation repertoires.

The source material was PBMCs. The sequence was collected from a woman between 18 and 29 years old in good health and CMV-seronegative. The chain has TRBV27 and TRBJ2-1, with 11 bases identical to TRBD1. CDR3 sequence (DNA): TGTGCCAGCAGTCCGAGGACAGGGGGCAACGATGAGCAGTTCTTC. Translating it yields CASSPRTGGNDEQFF.